This T cell receptor beta chain was identified during a study of response to subunit inactivated influenza vaccine. Study conclusions and caveats: Authors suggested seasonal influenza vaccinations each recruit few new T cells.

This clonotype has more than one count but fewer than ten. No antigen is known for it. The V end was cut by 3 bases, the J end by 5 bases, with 19 bases between. CDR3 length equals 16 residues. Germline loops: CDR1 KGHSH, CDR2 LQKENI. Each CDR3 protein gets one entry after TCRdb re-called the RT-PCR reads with MiXCR. Of almost 600,000 distinct CDR3 sequences listed, around 15% are singletons. The TCR comes from a man over 45 who received an inactivated influenza vaccine. The specimen was PBMCs from blood, collected 12 days after vaccination. V usage is TRBV18 and J usage is TRBJ1-2, with D perhaps matching TRBD1 (5 bases). CDR3 sequence: CASSPADMAMTYGYTF. CDR3 nucleotide sequence: TGTGCCAGCTCACCGGCGGACATGGCTATGACTTATGGCTACACCTTC. Drawing the rest from reference TRBV18 and TRBJ1-2, the complete variable domain is NAGVMQNPRHLVRRRGQEARLRCSPMKGHSHVYWYRQLPEEGLKFMVYLQKENIIDESGMPKERFSAEFPKEGPSILRIQQVVRGDSAAYFCASSPADMAMTYGYTFGSGTRLTVV.